This TCR beta chain was recovered during a study of cytomegalovirus exposure and HLA in healthy donors. Findings and limits, study-wide: The HLA-A and HLA-B alleles of most subjects were reportedly predicted accurately from TCR beta sequences.

V dropped 1 base and J dropped 2 bases, with 18 bases sitting between them. This CDR3 region has 18 residues. Germline lookup yields CDR1 MDHEN and CDR2 SYDVKM. Comments on this clone: Its antigen is unidentified.

Both 60 Vbeta primers and 13 Jbeta primers went into the PCR. The table came from immunoSEQ multiplex PCR; TCRdb's copy has only in-frame clones and leaves some out. This sample has roughly 170,000 clones; 70% to 80% occur once, and the top ten carry roughly 0.76%. This receptor was identified in a female donor in good health and CMV-seronegative. Sequencing was done on a sample of PBMCs. The gene calls are TRBV28 and TRBJ2-1, with a weak D call TRBD2 (7 bases). CDR3 bases: TGTGCCAGCAGTTTATATTCCGGGGGGCGGGGGACCTACAATGAGCAGTTCTTC. Protein sequence: CASSLYSGGRGTYNEQFF.